One T cell receptor beta chain is described in this entry. These data are taken from a study of blood T cell repertoires in COVID-19. The overall study: The United States, Italy and Spain supplied acute and convalescent COVID-19 samples. T cells, B-cell-depleted T cells, or PBMCs provided the cDNA or gDNA that served as material.

TCRdb's copy holds only in-frame clones and misses some; the assay was immunoSEQ multiplex PCR. Of roughly 220,000 clones in the sample, about 80% were seen once. Enrolled through a virtual design, the participants were between roughly 18 and 100 years of age and came from 24 US areas. Donors were grouped by their self-reported clinical history. Germline lookup yields CDR1 SGHRS and CDR2 YFSETQ. This CDR3 is built from 11 residues. Trimming took 2 bases from V and 7 from J, leaving 6 bases between them. The sequenced sample was PBMCs or T cells enriched from blood (not recorded which). The rearrangement uses TRBV5-1 and TRBJ1-1, with D maybe TRBD1 (5 bases). The source is a woman between 40 and 50 years old with acute COVID-19. Here the CDR3 reads CASSLDSEAFF. CDR3 nucleotides: TGCGCCAGCAGCTTAGACAGTGAAGCTTTCTTT.